This is a list of T cell receptor beta chains from one sample in a study of control samples from healthy donors and cancer patients. Generated by immunoSEQ multiplex PCR, the TCRdb table keeps only in-frame clones and is missing some. This sample yields 120,000 to 150,000 clones, of which 75% to 95% are seen a single time; under 4% belongs to the top ten. The sequenced sample was blood. Receptor source: a man younger than 45 in good health. CDR3s include the opening cysteine and the closing phenylalanine or tryptophan. A D gene is named only where the DNA matches it firmly.

>NA|TRBV11-1|TRBJ1-1
CASSLDRVEAFF
>NA|TRBV7-9|TRBJ2-3
CASSSSGSSTSTDTQYF
>NA|TRBV5-1|TRBJ1-4
CASSLGDSTNEKLFF
>NA|TRBV27|TRBJ1-6
CASSLSRASRNSPLHF
>NA|TRBV5-1|TRBJ1-3
CASSSTGMTGNTIYF
>TRBD1|TRBV18|TRBJ2-2
CASSLRQGNTGELFF
>NA|TRBV12-3/TRBV12-4|TRBJ2-4
CASSRTPKNIQYF
>TRBD1|TRBV10-3|TRBJ1-2
CAINPGTDNYGYTF
>NA|TRBV27|TRBJ2-7
CASSLSRGAAYEQYF
>NA|TRBV7-8|TRBJ1-6
CASSLEGEAIFNSPLHF
>NA|TRBV2|TRBJ1-1
CASSGGRPEAFF
>NA|TRBV5-6|TRBJ2-7
CASSLGGGIGEQYF
>NA|TRBV3-1/TRBV3-2|TRBJ1-6
CASSQDPGSPLHF
>NA|TRBV4-2|TRBJ1-4
CASSLGESRGPNEKLFF
>NA|TRBV2|TRBJ1-1
CASRLRATKGTEAFF
>TRBD2|TRBV6-5|TRBJ2-7
CASSYHRGLAGSEQYF
>TRBD1|TRBV7-3|TRBJ1-2
CASSAGQGIDGYTF
>NA|TRBV9|TRBJ1-1
CASSVGGQTNTEAFF
>TRBD1|TRBV11-2|TRBJ2-2
CASSSNRGHTGELFF
>NA|TRBV27|TRBJ1-5
CASSSQKPQHF
>TRBD1|TRBV7-2|TRBJ1-2
CASSPRTGVAGTF
>TRBD1|TRBV4-1|TRBJ1-3
CASSPTTGVFGNTIYF